The 31 T cell receptor beta chains presented below share a single source sample, sequenced in a study of shared clonotypes between healthy human individuals. The repertoire was sequenced with immunoSEQ multiplex PCR; TCRdb's copy has only in-frame clones and lacks some. Of a few million clones listed, 80% to 95% are singletons. Input material: naive CD4+ T cells from PBMCs. Subset given: CD45RA+ positively selected. Receptor source: a man younger than 30 in good health. Some clones in this sample may be carry-over from other donors' samples.

This chain uses TRBV30 with TRBJ1-5, with D perhaps matching TRBD1 (5 bases). The CDR3 sequence is 14 residues long. V lost 0 bases and J lost 6, with 12 bases in between. Germline CDR1 and CDR2: GTSNPN and SVGIG (reference sequence). CDR3 sequence reads: CAWSVRGGAQPQHF. DNA for the CDR3: TGTGCCTGGAGTGTACGCGGAGGGGCTCAGCCCCAGCATTTT.

Concerning this clone itself: The sample carries other DNA sequences with the same CDR3. The chain joins TRBV5-1 to TRBJ1-2, with D maybe TRBD1 (6 bases). V was pared by 0 bases and J by 2 bases, with 11 bases between. The CDR3 contains 15 residues. Germline V gene data show CDR1 as SGHRS and CDR2 as YFSETQ. The CDR3 spells CASSLVGGGNYGYTF. The DNA of the CDR3 is TGCGCCAGCAGCTTGGTAGGGGGAGGAAACTATGGCTACACCTTC.

The rearrangement joins TRBV10-3 to TRBJ2-7; TRBD2 is a possible D gene (6 bases). The CDR3 spans 14 residues. CDR1 is ENHRY, CDR2 SYGVKD, per germline. V gave up 7 bases and J gave up 3 bases, with 16 bases separating them. This CDR3 is CAITPGPGVYEQYF. In DNA form, the CDR3 reads TGTGCCATCACTCCGGGTCCGGGGGTCTACGAGCAGTACTTC.

The chain employs TRBV10-1 and TRBJ1-5; D uncertain. Trimming removed 0 bases from V and 2 bases from J, with 8 bases in between. This CDR3 has 15 residues. The germline gives CDR1 WNHNN, CDR2 SYGVQD (reference sequence). This CDR3 is CASSESGPGNQPQHF. CDR3 DNA sequence: TGCGCCAGCAGTGAGTCTGGACCTGGCAATCAGCCCCAGCATTTT.

In regard to this clone: Distinct nucleotide sequences in the sample also encode this CDR3. The chain couples TRBV6-5 to TRBJ1-3, with D unclear. The CDR3 is made up of 14 amino acids. The germline CDR1 and CDR2 sequences are MNHEY and SVGAGI. V lost 2 bases, J lost 3 bases, and 8 bases lay in between. CDR3 nucleotide sequence: TGTGCCAGCAGTTACAGTGCCGGTGGAAACACCATATATTTT. Encoded protein: CASSYSAGGNTIYF.

The chain carries TRBV27 and TRBJ1-1; possibly TRBD1 for D (6 bases). CDR3 length: 12 amino acids. Trimming pared 6 bases from V and 6 bases from J, leaving 11 bases between. In germline, CDR1 is MNHEY, CDR2 SMNVEV (reference sequence). The CDR3 protein is CASREQGPEAFF. In DNA form, the CDR3 reads TGTGCCAGCAGGGAACAGGGTCCTGAAGCTTTCTTT.

This clone was observed a handful of times. This rearrangement joins TRBV28 to TRBJ1-6; TRBD1 aligns across 8 bases. The CDR3 is made up of 14 amino acids. With 7 bases clipped from V and 7 bases from J, the junction kept 6 bases outside the gene matches. Germline CDR1 and CDR2: MDHEN and SYDVKM. The CDR3 region is CASNGQGLNSPLHF. In DNA form, the CDR3 reads TGTGCCAGCAACGGACAGGGCCTAAATTCACCCCTCCACTTT.

This clone was found once. The rearrangement joins TRBV30 to TRBJ2-3; D is unclear. Germline values: CDR1 GTSNPN, CDR2 SVGIG (reference sequence). V was clipped by 2 bases and J by 0 bases, with 9 bases between them. The CDR3 totals 14 residues. This chain's CDR3 is CAWSRSTSTDTQYF. The CDR3 nucleotides are TGTGCCTGGAGTCGGAGTACTAGCACAGATACGCAGTATTTT.

The genes are TRBV6-1 and TRBJ2-5, with D uncertain. The CDR3 is made up of 14 amino acids. With 6 bases removed from V and 2 bases from J, the gap between germline ends came to 13 bases. Germline V gene data show CDR1 as MNHNS and CDR2 as SASEGT. In DNA, the CDR3 is TGTGCCAGCAGGGGCCCGCTTGGACAAGAGACCCAGTACTTC. It is translated as CASRGPLGQETQYF.

The chain recombines TRBV5-1 with TRBJ2-7; 8 nucleotides line up with TRBD1. Germline V gene lookup returns CDR1 SGHRS and CDR2 YFSETQ. This CDR3 has 14 residues. V lost 4 bases and J lost 3; bases outside the gene matches: 6. Here the CDR3 DNA reads TGCGCCAGCAGCCCGACAGGGGCGGGCTACGAGCAGTACTTC. Translating gives CASSPTGAGYEQYF.

V is TRBV18 and J is TRBJ2-7; either TRBD1 or TRBD2 may fit D (6 bases each). V was pared by 2 bases and J by 3 bases, with 23 bases between. Germline V CDR1 and CDR2: KGHSH, LQKENI. The CDR3 is 18 amino acids. DNA of the CDR3: TGTGCCAGCTCACCATCTGTTGGGGGGCCAAAGGCCCACTACGAGCAGTACTTC. Its protein product is CASSPSVGGPKAHYEQYF.

V is TRBV4-2 and J is TRBJ2-3; D is ambiguous. CDR1 and CDR2 from the germline V gene are LGHNA and YNFKEQ. The V end lost 1 base, the J end lost 0 bases, and 20 bases lay between the germline ends. The CDR3 runs 19 residues. The CDR3 DNA reads TGTGCCAGCAGCCAAGCAGGTGCCACTAACTTACCTAGCACAGATACGCAGTATTTT. Residues: CASSQAGATNLPSTDTQYF.

The chain links TRBV2 to TRBJ1-6; the D is unclear. Looked up from germline, CDR1 is SNHLY and CDR2 is FYNNEI. The CDR3 sequence is 11 residues long. V lost 10 bases and J lost 8, with 9 bases in between. CDR3 DNA: TGTGCCACCTCGACGGATTCACCCCTCCACTTT. Amino acids: CATSTDSPLHF.

The chain couples TRBV28 to TRBJ1-1; no clear D gene. Germline-derived CDR1 and CDR2 are MDHEN and SYDVKM. The CDR3 runs 13 residues. Trimming shortened V by 3 bases and J by 7 bases, and 12 bases separated the two germline ends. CDR3 DNA sequence: TGTGCCAGCAGTTTTAATGGGCCGGGTGAAGCTTTCTTT. It encodes CASSFNGPGEAFF.

This sequence joins TRBV4-1 and TRBJ2-7, with 9 bases identical to TRBD1. The CDR3 spans 15 residues. Looked up from germline, CDR1 is MGHRA and CDR2 is YSYEKL. The junction had 5 bases not matched to a gene; V was cut back by 2 bases and J by 3 bases. DNA for the CDR3: TGCGCCAGCAGCCAAACCCGGGACAGGGACTACGAGCAGTACTTC. Its translation is CASSQTRDRDYEQYF.

The chain carries TRBV2 and TRBJ2-3, with D perhaps TRBD1 (7 bases). V was shortened by 6 bases and J by 2 bases, with 21 bases between the two germline ends. The germline CDR1 and CDR2 sequences are SNHLY and FYNNEI. CDR3 length: 17 amino acids. In nucleotides, the CDR3 is TGTGCCAGCAGGGAGCGCGGGACAGTTTTTAACACAGATACGCAGTATTTT. Translating gives CASRERGTVFNTDTQYF.

The CDR3 coding sequence is TGTGCCAGCAGCCGACGACTAGCGGGACTGACCGGGGAGCTGTTTTTT. It translates to CASSRRLAGLTGELFF. This sequence joins TRBV13 and TRBJ2-2, with 11 nucleotides matching TRBD2. V was clipped by 5 bases and J by 5 bases; unmatched bases: 7. Germline CDR1 reads PRHDT; CDR2 reads FYEKMQ (reference sequence). This CDR3 region has 16 residues. The variable domain in full, with the rest retrieved from reference TRBV13 and TRBJ2-2, is AAGVIQSPRHLIKEKRETATLKCYPIPRHDTVYWYQQGPGQDPQFLISFYEKMQSDKGSIPDRFSAQQFSDYHSELNMSSLELGDSALYFCASSRRLAGLTGELFFGEGSRLTVL.

The chain has TRBV4-3 and TRBJ2-3; D ambiguous. The CDR3 contains 15 residues. Trimming removed 0 bases at V and 4 bases at J, with 11 bases between. Germline-derived CDR1 and CDR2 are LGHNA and YSLEER. CDR3 loop: CASSQDPVRPDTQYF. The CDR3, as DNA: TGCGCCAGCAGCCAAGACCCAGTGCGCCCAGATACGCAGTATTTT.

A note on this clone: Other DNA sequences in this sample translate to the same CDR3. The chain carries TRBV5-1 and TRBJ1-5; D is possibly TRBD1 (6 bases). Germline values: CDR1 SGHRS, CDR2 YFSETQ. This CDR3 is built from 15 residues. Trimming cost V 0 bases and J 1 base, with 8 bases left between them. In DNA form, the CDR3 reads TGCGCCAGCAGCTTGGAGGGACACAGCAATCAGCCCCAGCATTTT. It translates to CASSLEGHSNQPQHF.

The V call is TRBV18, the J call TRBJ2-1; 9 nucleotides match TRBD1. This CDR3 contains 15 residues. The ends lost 3 bases at V and 6 bases at J; junction bases unmatched: 6. Germline V gene sequence: CDR1 KGHSH, CDR2 LQKENI. CDR3 in amino acids: CASSPGQGGINEQFF. CDR3 DNA sequence: TGTGCCAGCTCACCGGGACAGGGAGGAATCAATGAGCAGTTCTTC.

The chain links TRBV4-1 to TRBJ2-6; TRBD1 matches 8 bases. This CDR3 is 17 amino acids long. Per germline, CDR1 MGHRA and CDR2 YSYEKL. Germline trimming cut 4 bases from V and 2 bases from J; bases unmatched to any gene: 7. The CDR3 region is CASSPRQGTPGANVLTF. The CDR3 region has the DNA TGCGCCAGCAGCCCTCGACAGGGGACTCCTGGGGCCAACGTCCTGACTTTC.

This rearrangement joins TRBV5-4 to TRBJ2-1; 7 bases fit TRBD1. This CDR3 spans 16 amino acids. Germline V gives CDR1 SGHNT, CDR2 YYREEE (reference sequence). The junction had 6 bases not matched to a gene; V was cut back by 0 bases and J by 3 bases. The CDR3, as DNA: TGTGCCAGCAGCTTGGTTACCGGGACAGACTACAATGAGCAGTTCTTC. It yields the protein CASSLVTGTDYNEQFF.

V usage is TRBV30 and J usage is TRBJ1-4; 7 bases fit TRBD1. V was pared by 2 bases and J by 0 bases, with 3 bases of the junction left unmatched. This CDR3 spans 15 amino acids. Germline CDR1 reads GTSNPN; CDR2 reads SVGIG (reference sequence). The CDR3 DNA is TGTGCCTGGAGTACCGGGACAGCAACTAATGAAAAACTGTTTTTT. Protein sequence: CAWSTGTATNEKLFF.

The chain carries TRBV5-5 and TRBJ1-1; 11 nucleotides line up with TRBD1. In germline, CDR1 is SGHKS, CDR2 YYEKEE (reference sequence). The J segment lost 6 bases and the V segment lost 0 bases, leaving 7 bases of the junction unmatched. This CDR3 has 16 amino acids. The CDR3 spells CASSLVLGQGVAEAFF. In DNA, the CDR3 is TGTGCCAGCAGCTTGGTCCTGGGACAGGGGGTGGCTGAAGCTTTCTTT.

The chain uses TRBV7-9 and TRBJ2-3, with a tentative D call TRBD1 (6 bases). The CDR3 covers 17 residues. CDR1 is SEHNR and CDR2 is FQNEAQ in the germline V gene (reference sequence). Trimming removed 2 bases from V and 4 bases from J, with 19 bases in between. This chain's CDR3 is CASSLLVGGVSSDTQYF. DNA of the CDR3: TGTGCCAGCAGCTTATTGGTAGGGGGAGTGAGTTCAGATACGCAGTATTTT.

This clone was counted once. The chain combines TRBV15 with TRBJ2-1, with 7 bases identical to TRBD1. Germline lookup yields CDR1 LNHNV and CDR2 YYDKDF (reference sequence). The junction had 7 bases not matched to a gene; V was cut back by 7 bases and J by 7 bases. The CDR3 spans 13 residues. The CDR3 reads CATTLGQVNEQFF. As DNA, the CDR3 is TGTGCCACCACCTTAGGACAGGTAAATGAGCAGTTCTTC.

In this sample, this clone turned up a few times. The sample holds other DNA sequences that translate to the same CDR3. V usage is TRBV7-9 and J usage is TRBJ1-1; the D gene is possibly TRBD1 (6 bases). The CDR3 is made up of 14 amino acids. Trimming stripped 6 bases from V and 0 bases from J, with 11 bases between. Germline loops: CDR1 SEHNR, CDR2 FQNEAQ (reference sequence). For the CDR3, the DNA is TGTGCCAGCAGTCCCGGACAGTTGAACACTGAAGCTTTCTTT. It encodes CASSPGQLNTEAFF. Combining the CDR3 with reference TRBV7-9 and TRBJ1-1 gives the whole variable domain DTGVSQNPRHKITKRGQNVTFRCDPISEHNRLYWYRQTLGQGPEFLTYFQNEAQLEKSRLLSDRFSAERPKGSFSTLEIQRTEQGDSAMYLCASSPGQLNTEAFFGQGTRLTVV.

The V call is TRBV28, the J call TRBJ2-5; D is perhaps TRBD2 (5 bases). CDR1 and CDR2 (germline): MDHEN, SYDVKM. The CDR3 has 14 residues. The ends were cut back, 7 bases at V and 5 bases at J, with 17 bases in the middle. The CDR3 loop is CASNNYRGLETQYF. The CDR3 DNA reads as TGTGCCAGCAATAATTATCGAGGGTTGGAGACCCAGTACTTC.

V usage is TRBV29-1 and J usage is TRBJ2-7; 9 bases match TRBD2. Germline CDR1 reads SQVTM; CDR2 reads ANQGSEA. CDR3 length equals 15 residues. V lost 4 bases, J lost 5 bases, and 12 bases stayed unmatched. The CDR3 sequence is CSVAHAQRTSDEQYF. CDR3 in DNA: TGCAGCGTTGCCCACGCCCAAAGGACTAGCGACGAGCAGTACTTC.

A remark on this clone: Other DNA sequences in the sample encode the same CDR3. The chain links TRBV28 to TRBJ2-7, with unresolved D. Per germline, CDR1 MDHEN and CDR2 SYDVKM. The CDR3 totals 11 residues. V dropped 6 bases and J dropped 3 bases, with 6 bases sitting between them. The CDR3 loop reads CASSTGYEQYF. Written as DNA, the CDR3 is TGTGCCAGCAGCACCGGCTACGAGCAGTACTTC. The full variable domain, completed using reference TRBV28 and TRBJ2-7, is DVKVTQSSRYLVKRTGEKVFLECVQDMDHENMFWYRQDPGLGLRLIYFSYDVKMKEKGDIPEGYSVSREKKERFSLILESASTNQTSMYLCASSTGYEQYFGPGTRLTVT.

This chain connects TRBV11-2 to TRBJ2-7; TRBD1 aligns across 9 bases. CDR3 length: 14 amino acids. The J segment lost 5 bases and the V segment lost 5 bases, leaving 7 bases of the junction unmatched. From germline, CDR1 is SGHAT and CDR2 FQNNGV. CDR3 in amino acids: CASSADRGVHEQYF. CDR3 coding DNA: TGTGCCAGCAGCGCGGACAGGGGAGTCCACGAGCAGTACTTC.